The rows below give T cell receptor beta chains drawn from one sample of a study of post-analysis software for immune sequencing data. TCRdb called the PCR reads again in MiXCR, with one record for every CDR3 protein. Of hundreds of thousands of distinct CDR3 sequences detected, 59% appear once; the ten largest clones hold 10% to 12%. The specimen sequenced was blood. These TCRs come from a girl aged 2 to 10 with multiple sclerosis. Each CDR3 is given with its conserved first and last residue. The order of the fields is J gene, clone size, D gene, CDR3 length, V gene, CDR3 protein, CDR3 DNA. A D gene is named only where the DNA matches it firmly. The size field is filled for only some rows; it gives once, few, many or a size class.

J gene: TRBJ2-3
clone size: once
D gene: -
CDR3 length: 16
V gene: TRBV10-3
CDR3 protein: CAVGFIRGAGTDTQYF
CDR3 DNA: TGTGCCGTGGGATTCATTCGGGGGGCTGGGACAGATACGCAGTATTTT

J gene: TRBJ1-6
clone size: few
D gene: -
CDR3 length: 15
V gene: TRBV6-1
CDR3 protein: CASRSDVYNNSPLHF
CDR3 DNA: TGTGCCAGCAGATCCGACGTCTATAATAATTCACCCCTCCACTTT

J gene: TRBJ2-1
clone size: -
D gene: -
CDR3 length: 13
V gene: TRBV29-1
CDR3 protein: CSVGFGSGYEQFF
CDR3 DNA: TGCAGCGTCGGTTTCGGGAGCGGTTATGAGCAGTTCTTC

J gene: TRBJ1-5
clone size: few
D gene: -
CDR3 length: 13
V gene: TRBV5-1
CDR3 protein: CASSLDENQPQHF
CDR3 DNA: TGTGCCAGCAGCTTGGACGAAAATCAGCCCCAGCATTTT

J gene: TRBJ2-1
clone size: -
D gene: TRBD2
CDR3 length: 15
V gene: TRBV19
CDR3 protein: CASSGGDRSYNEQFF
CDR3 DNA: TGTGCCAGTAGTGGGGGGGATCGCTCCTACAATGAGCAGTTCTTC

J gene: TRBJ2-5
clone size: -
D gene: -
CDR3 length: 13
V gene: TRBV12-3/TRBV12-4
CDR3 protein: CASRMTVQETQYF
CDR3 DNA: TGTGCCAGCAGAATGACGGTCCAAGAGACCCAGTACTTC

J gene: TRBJ2-3
clone size: -
D gene: -
CDR3 length: 13
V gene: TRBV12-3/TRBV12-4
CDR3 protein: CASSILGEDTQYF
CDR3 DNA: TGTGCCAGCAGTATCCTAGGAGAAGATACGCAGTATTTT

J gene: TRBJ2-2
clone size: -
D gene: -
CDR3 length: 14
V gene: TRBV5-1
CDR3 protein: CASMGGSNTGELFF
CDR3 DNA: TGCGCCAGTATGGGCGGCTCGAACACCGGGGAGCTGTTTTTT

J gene: TRBJ2-7
clone size: -
D gene: -
CDR3 length: 13
V gene: TRBV30
CDR3 protein: CAWSVGRAYEQYF
CDR3 DNA: TGTGCCTGGAGTGTTGGCAGGGCCTACGAGCAGTACTTC

J gene: TRBJ1-1
clone size: -
D gene: TRBD1
CDR3 length: 13
V gene: TRBV29-1
CDR3 protein: CSVATGANTEAFF
CDR3 DNA: TGCAGCGTGGCTACAGGGGCCAACACTGAAGCTTTCTTT

J gene: TRBJ2-1
clone size: once
D gene: -
CDR3 length: 15
V gene: TRBV19
CDR3 protein: CASSIQGSYYNEQFF
CDR3 DNA: TGTGCCAGTAGTATCCAGGGCAGCTATTACAATGAGCAGTTCTTC

J gene: TRBJ2-3
clone size: few
D gene: -
CDR3 length: 11
V gene: TRBV5-6
CDR3 protein: CASSFEDTQYF
CDR3 DNA: TGTGCCAGCAGCTTTGAAGATACGCAGTATTTT

J gene: TRBJ2-1
clone size: -
D gene: -
CDR3 length: 12
V gene: TRBV29-1
CDR3 protein: CSVEDLGLEQFF
CDR3 DNA: TGCAGCGTTGAAGATCTCGGACTAGAGCAGTTCTTC

J gene: TRBJ2-7
clone size: -
D gene: -
CDR3 length: 15
V gene: TRBV28
CDR3 protein: CASSPGDWGTYEQYF
CDR3 DNA: TGTGCCAGCAGTCCCGGGGACTGGGGGACCTACGAGCAGTACTTC

J gene: TRBJ2-2
clone size: -
D gene: TRBD1
CDR3 length: 15
V gene: TRBV10-3
CDR3 protein: CAISEGTGPTGELFF
CDR3 DNA: TGTGCCATCAGTGAAGGGACAGGACCCACCGGGGAGCTGTTTTTT

J gene: TRBJ2-3
clone size: -
D gene: -
CDR3 length: 15
V gene: TRBV4-2
CDR3 protein: CASSQDRTVEGTQYF
CDR3 DNA: TGTGCCAGCAGCCAAGATAGGACAGTGGAGGGGACGCAGTATTTT

J gene: TRBJ1-6
clone size: -
D gene: -
CDR3 length: 18
V gene: TRBV6-5
CDR3 protein: CASSYSMAGSSYNSPLHF
CDR3 DNA: TGTGCCAGCAGTTACTCGATGGCAGGGAGCTCCTATAATTCACCCCTCCACTTT

J gene: TRBJ2-3
clone size: few
D gene: -
CDR3 length: 15
V gene: TRBV7-2
CDR3 protein: CASSLSLGGTDTQYF
CDR3 DNA: TGTGCCAGCAGCTTATCGTTAGGTGGTACAGATACGCAGTATTTT

J gene: TRBJ2-6
clone size: -
D gene: -
CDR3 length: 14
V gene: TRBV7-3
CDR3 protein: CASSSTAGANVLTF
CDR3 DNA: TGTGCCAGCAGCTCCACGGCAGGGGCCAACGTCCTGACTTTC

J gene: TRBJ1-1
clone size: -
D gene: -
CDR3 length: 13
V gene: TRBV5-1
CDR3 protein: CASAGIMNTEAFF
CDR3 DNA: TGCGCCAGCGCGGGCATAATGAACACTGAAGCTTTCTTT

J gene: TRBJ2-1
clone size: -
D gene: -
CDR3 length: 15
V gene: TRBV5-5
CDR3 protein: CASSSVFLGGGEQFF
CDR3 DNA: TGTGCCAGCAGCTCGGTTTTCTTGGGGGGTGGTGAGCAGTTCTTC

J gene: TRBJ2-3
clone size: -
D gene: TRBD2
CDR3 length: 18
V gene: TRBV28
CDR3 protein: CASSLDRSGGLLTDTQYF
CDR3 DNA: TGTGCCAGCAGTTTAGATAGAAGCGGGGGCCTCCTCACAGATACGCAGTATTTT

J gene: TRBJ2-3
clone size: -
D gene: TRBD2
CDR3 length: 13
V gene: TRBV20-1
CDR3 protein: CSAVTSGRDTQYF
CDR3 DNA: TGCAGTGCCGTGACTAGCGGGAGAGATACGCAGTATTTT

J gene: TRBJ2-4
clone size: -
D gene: -
CDR3 length: 16
V gene: TRBV3-1
CDR3 protein: CASSQDPWTVENIQYF
CDR3 DNA: TGTGCCAGCAGCCAAGATCCTTGGACAGTAGAAAACATTCAGTACTTC

J gene: TRBJ1-1
clone size: -
D gene: -
CDR3 length: 15
V gene: TRBV6-5
CDR3 protein: CASSYSDSGSDEAFF
CDR3 DNA: TGTGCCAGCAGCTATAGTGATTCCGGGTCAGATGAAGCTTTCTTT